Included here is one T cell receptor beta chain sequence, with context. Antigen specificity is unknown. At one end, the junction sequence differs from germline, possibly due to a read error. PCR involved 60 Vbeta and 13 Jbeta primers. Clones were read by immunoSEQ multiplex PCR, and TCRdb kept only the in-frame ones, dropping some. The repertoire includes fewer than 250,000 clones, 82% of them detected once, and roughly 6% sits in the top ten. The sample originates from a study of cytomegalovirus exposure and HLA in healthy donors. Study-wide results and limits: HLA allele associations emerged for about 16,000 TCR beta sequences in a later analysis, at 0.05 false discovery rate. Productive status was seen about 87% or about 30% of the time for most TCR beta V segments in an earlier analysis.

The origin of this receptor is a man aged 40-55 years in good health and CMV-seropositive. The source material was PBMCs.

The DNA for the CDR3 is TGTTCCAGCAGCTGGAGCGGGAGAGAAAACACCGGGGAGCTGTTTTTT. Protein sequence: CSSSWSGRENTGELFF. This chain connects TRBV7-9 to TRBJ2-2; 8 bases agree with TRBD2. CDR1 SEHNR and CDR2 FQNEAQ come from the germline V gene (reference sequence). The CDR3 is 16 residues long.